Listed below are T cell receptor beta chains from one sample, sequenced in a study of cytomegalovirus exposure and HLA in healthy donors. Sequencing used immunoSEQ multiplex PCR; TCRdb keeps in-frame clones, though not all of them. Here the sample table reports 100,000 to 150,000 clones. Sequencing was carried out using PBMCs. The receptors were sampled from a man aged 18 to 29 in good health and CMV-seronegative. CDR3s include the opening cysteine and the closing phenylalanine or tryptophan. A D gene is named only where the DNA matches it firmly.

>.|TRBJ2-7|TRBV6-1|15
TGTGCCAGCAGTGAGCCCGGGACTCTATCCTACGAGCAGTACTTC
CASSEPGTLSYEQYF
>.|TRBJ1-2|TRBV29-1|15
TGCAGCGTTGAAGAACTAGAGCTCGCCCTCTATGGCTACACCTTC
CSVEELELALYGYTF
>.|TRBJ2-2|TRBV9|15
TGTGCCAGCAGCGTAGCCCCACTGAACACCGGGGAGCTGTTTTTT
CASSVAPLNTGELFF
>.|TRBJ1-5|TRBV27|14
TGTGCCAGCAGGCCAGGGTGGGGCAATCAGCCCCAGCATTTT
CASRPGWGNQPQHF
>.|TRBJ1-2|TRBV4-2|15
TGTGCCAGCCGGACCGGAATACAGGCGTCCTATGGCTACACCTTC
CASRTGIQASYGYTF
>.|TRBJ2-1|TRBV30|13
TGTGCCTGGCGGGGGTTAGCCTACAATGAGCAGTTCTTC
CAWRGLAYNEQFF
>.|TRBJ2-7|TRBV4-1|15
TGCGCCAGCAGCCACAGCGGGCAAAGCTCCTACGAGCAGTACTTC
CASSHSGQSSYEQYF
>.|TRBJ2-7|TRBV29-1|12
TGCAGCGTTGCAACAGGGAGTAGCGAGCAGTACTTC
CSVATGSSEQYF
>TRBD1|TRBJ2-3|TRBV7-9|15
TGTGCCAGCAGCCCTCGGACAGGGGAGGGAGATACGCAGTATTTT
CASSPRTGEGDTQYF
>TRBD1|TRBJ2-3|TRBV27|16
TGTGCCAGCGCTGCCAGGGGGACAGGGCCCACAGATACGCAGTATTTT
CASAARGTGPTDTQYF
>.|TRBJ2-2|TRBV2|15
TGTGCCAGCAGTGTGCGCGGGTTGGGCACCGGGGAGCTGTTTTTT
CASSVRGLGTGELFF
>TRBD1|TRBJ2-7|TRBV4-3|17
TGCGCCAGCAGCCAAGACTATAGGACAGGGGATTCCTACGAGCAGTACTTC
CASSQDYRTGDSYEQYF
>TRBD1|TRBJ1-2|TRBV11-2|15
TGTGCCAGCAGCTTAGATCGCAGGGGGGACTATGGCTACACCTTC
CASSLDRRGDYGYTF
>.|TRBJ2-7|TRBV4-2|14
TGTGCCAGCAGCCAAGGTAGACTCCCCTACGAGCAGTACTTC
CASSQGRLPYEQYF
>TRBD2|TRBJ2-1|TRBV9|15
TGTGCCAGCAGCGGAACTAGCGGGAGTAACGGTGAGCAGTTCTTC
CASSGTSGSNGEQFF
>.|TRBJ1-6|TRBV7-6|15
TGTGCCAGCAGCTTAGTTTCGGGGGGCGATTCACCCCTCCACTTT
CASSLVSGGDSPLHF
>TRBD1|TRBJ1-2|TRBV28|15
TGTGCCAGCGGGGCGTCGTCGACAGGGAACTATGGCTACACCTTC
CASGASSTGNYGYTF
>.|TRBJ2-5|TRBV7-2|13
TGTGCCAGCAGCCCGAGCGGGACAAAGACCCAGTACTTC
CASSPSGTKTQYF
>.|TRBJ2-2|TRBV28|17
TGTGCCAGCAGTTTAGGGGGGTACTGGGACCCGCCCGGGGAGCTGTTTTTT
CASSLGGYWDPPGELFF
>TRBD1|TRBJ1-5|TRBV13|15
TGTGCCAGCAGTCGATCAGGGGGAAGCAATCAGCCCCAGCATTTT
CASSRSGGSNQPQHF
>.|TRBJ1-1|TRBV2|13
TGTGCCAGTGGGTGGCAGGGAAGGACTGAAGCTTTCTTT
CASGWQGRTEAFF
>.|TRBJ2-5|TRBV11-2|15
TGTGCCAGCAGCTCTAACCCCGGGACTCCAGAGACCCAGTACTTC
CASSSNPGTPETQYF
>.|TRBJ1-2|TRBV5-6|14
TGTGCCAGCAGCTTGGCCGGGGTTGGGTATGGCTACACCTTC
CASSLAGVGYGYTF
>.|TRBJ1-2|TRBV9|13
TGTGCCAGCAGCGTAGGGAGCGGTTTACAGTACACCTTC
CASSVGSGLQYTF
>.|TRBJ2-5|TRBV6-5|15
TGTGCCAGCGGGCTCCCGGGACTCGCCGCCGGGGCCCAGTACTTC
CASGLPGLAAGAQYF
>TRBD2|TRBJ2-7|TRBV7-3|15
TGTGCCAGCAGCTTACGGCGGGAGGCCTCCTACGAGCAGTACTTC
CASSLRREASYEQYF
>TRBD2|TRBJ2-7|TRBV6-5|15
TGTGCCAGCAGTTACTCCCAAGGGAGGAGGGGAGGGGAGTACTTC
CASSYSQGRRGGEYF
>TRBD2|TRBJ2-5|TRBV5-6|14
TGTGCCAGCAGCCTAGCGGGTTTCCAAGAGACCCAGTACTTC
CASSLAGFQETQYF
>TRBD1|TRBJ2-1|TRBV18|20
TGTGCCAGCTCGCGTGGGGACAGGATTAAACCGATACGAAATAGCAATGAGCAGTTCTTC
CASSRGDRIKPIRNSNEQFF
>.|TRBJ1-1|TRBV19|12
TGTGCCAGTAGTGCCCTACGCGCTGAAGCTTTCTTT
CASSALRAEAFF
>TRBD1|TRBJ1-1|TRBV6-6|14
TGTGCCAGCAGGACAGGGGCCCCGAACACTGAAGCTTTCTTT
CASRTGAPNTEAFF
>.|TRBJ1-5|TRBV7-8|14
TGTGCCAGCAGCTTCGACTCCGATGGGCAGCCCCAGCATTTT
CASSFDSDGQPQHF
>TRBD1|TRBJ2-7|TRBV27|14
TGTGCCAGCAGTTCGCCGGGACAGTCCTACGAGCAGTACTTC
CASSSPGQSYEQYF
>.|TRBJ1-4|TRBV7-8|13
TGTGCCAGCAGCCAAAACATCCATGAAAAACTGTTTTTT
CASSQNIHEKLFF
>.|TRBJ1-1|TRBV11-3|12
TGTGCCAGCAGCTTACGACAGGCTGAAGCTTTCTTT
CASSLRQAEAFF
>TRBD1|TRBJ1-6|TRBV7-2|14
TGTGCCAGCAGCCCCGGGACAGGTTATTCACCCCTCCACTTT
CASSPGTGYSPLHF
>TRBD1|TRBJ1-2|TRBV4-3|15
TGCGCCAGCAGCCCTTACGGACAGGGGGCGCATGGCTACACCTTC
CASSPYGQGAHGYTF
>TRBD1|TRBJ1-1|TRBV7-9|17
TGTGCCAGCAGCTTACCAGGGGGCGAAGTAATGAACACTGAAGCTTTCTTT
CASSLPGGEVMNTEAFF
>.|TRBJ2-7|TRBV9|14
TGTGCCAGCAGCGTAGCGGGAACGACTTACGAGCAGTACTTC
CASSVAGTTYEQYF
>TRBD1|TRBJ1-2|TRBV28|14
TGTGCCAGCAAGACAGGGGCCACTAACTATGGCTACACCTTC
CASKTGATNYGYTF
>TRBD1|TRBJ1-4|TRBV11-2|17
TGTGCCAGCAGCTTAAAAGTCTCGGGACAGCCTAATGAAAAACTGTTTTTT
CASSLKVSGQPNEKLFF
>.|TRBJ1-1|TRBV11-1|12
TGTGCCAGCAGCTTGAGAGGGTGGGAAGCTTTCTTT
CASSLRGWEAFF
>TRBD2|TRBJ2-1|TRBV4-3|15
TGCGCCAGCAGCCAAGTGGCGGGAGTTAACGTTGAGCAGTTCTTC
CASSQVAGVNVEQFF
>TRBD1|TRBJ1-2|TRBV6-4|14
TGTGCCAGCAGTCCGGGACAGATTAACTATGGCTACACCTTC
CASSPGQINYGYTF
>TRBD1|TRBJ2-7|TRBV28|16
TGTGCCAGCAGCTCTATTTTAGGGACAGGGACTTACGAGCAGTACTTC
CASSSILGTGTYEQYF
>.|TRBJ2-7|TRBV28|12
TGTGCCAGCAGTTTCTCAGCCTACGAGCAGTACTTC
CASSFSAYEQYF
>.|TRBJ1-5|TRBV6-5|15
TGTGCCAGCACTCCGGGACTTTATAGCAATCAGCCCCAGCATTTT
CASTPGLYSNQPQHF
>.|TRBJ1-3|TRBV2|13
TGTGCCAGCATTAATGTACAGGGTAACACCATATATTTT
CASINVQGNTIYF
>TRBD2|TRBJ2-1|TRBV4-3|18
TGCGCCAGCAGCCAAGTAGCGGGGGGCGGGGCCGCCTTTAATGAGCAGTTCTTC
CASSQVAGGGAAFNEQFF
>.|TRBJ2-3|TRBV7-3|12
TGTGCCAGCAGCCCGAGCACAGATACGCAGTATTTT
CASSPSTDTQYF
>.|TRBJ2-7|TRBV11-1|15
TGTGCCAGCAGCCGGAGCGAAGCCGGGTCCTACGAGCAGTACTTC
CASSRSEAGSYEQYF
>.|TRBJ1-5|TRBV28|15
TGTGCCAGCACCAAAGGTGGCGGGTCGTATCAGCCCCAGCATTTT
CASTKGGGSYQPQHF
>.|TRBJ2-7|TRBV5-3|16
TGTGCCAGAACCCGGGCCCAGGGTTATAAACCTTACGAGCAGTACTTC
CARTRAQGYKPYEQYF